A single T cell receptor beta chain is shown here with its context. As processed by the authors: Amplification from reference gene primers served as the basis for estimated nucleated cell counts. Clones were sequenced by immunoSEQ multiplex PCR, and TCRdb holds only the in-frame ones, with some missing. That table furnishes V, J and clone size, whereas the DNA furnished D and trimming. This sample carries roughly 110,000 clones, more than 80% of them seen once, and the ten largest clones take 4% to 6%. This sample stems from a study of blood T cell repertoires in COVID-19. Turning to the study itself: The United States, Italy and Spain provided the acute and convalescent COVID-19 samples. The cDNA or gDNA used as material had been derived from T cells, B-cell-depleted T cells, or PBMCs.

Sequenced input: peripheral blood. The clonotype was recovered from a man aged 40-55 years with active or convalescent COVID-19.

CDR3 in DNA: TGTGCCAGCAGCACCTCCAGTGGCGAGCAGTACTTC. This encodes CASSTSSGEQYF. The gene calls are TRBV9 and TRBJ2-7; D uncertain. The CDR3 length is 12 residues. V was shortened by 4 bases and J by 6 bases, with 11 bases between the two germline ends. Germline-derived CDR1 and CDR2 are SGDLS and YYNGEE.